The 28 T cell receptor beta chains presented below share a single source sample, sequenced in a study of T cells in Graves' hyperthyroidism and ophthalmopathy. Amplification of TCR beta CDR3 regions used RNA as the template. RT-PCR in the first round (using the HTBI primer set) targeted the TCR CDR3. TCRdb processed the multiplex PCR reads anew with MiXCR; each CDR3 protein has one entry. This sample has a few hundred thousand distinct CDR3 sequences, with around 19% found just once. Sequencing used blood. These receptors were collected from a man aged 35 to 55 with Graves' hyperthyroidism.

As for this clonotype: The limits of the CDR3 on the DNA are not certain, so only TCRdb's listed CDR3 is given. The chain joins TRBV27 to TRBJ2-4; whether TRBD1, the table's D call, matches the DNA was not checked. CDR1 and CDR2 from the germline V gene are MNHEY and SMNVEV (reference sequence). With termini counted, the CDR3 has 14 amino acids. The CDR3 reads CASSFRGRVGIQYF.

In its sample, this clonotype was seen many times. The rearrangement joins TRBV3-1 to TRBJ1-4, with D unclear. Trimming took 0 bases from V and 2 from J, leaving 7 bases between them. From germline, CDR1 is LGHDT and CDR2 YNNKEL (reference sequence). The CDR3 loop spans 15 amino acids. CDR3 protein: CASSQDLGTNEKLFF. As DNA, the CDR3 is TGTGCCAGCAGCCAAGATTTGGGGACTAATGAAAAACTGTTTTTT.

This clonotype was picked up many times. The rearrangement links TRBV5-5 to TRBJ1-1; no definite D call. Germline CDR1 and CDR2: SGHKS and YYEKEE (reference sequence). Between the trimmed V and J ends, which lost 1 base and 3 bases, there was a span of 7 bases. The CDR3 is 13 amino acids. The CDR3 loop reads CASSLRRDTEAFF. CDR3 DNA: TGTGCCAGCAGCTTGAGAAGGGACACTGAAGCTTTCTTT.

This clonotype has a count of ten or more. This sequence joins TRBV20-1 and TRBJ1-6, with TRBD1 matching 7 bases. V lost 6 bases, J lost 7 bases, and 9 bases stayed unmatched. Germline V gene data show CDR1 as DFQATT and CDR2 as SNEGSKA (reference sequence). The CDR3 consists of 14 residues. The CDR3: CSASWGQLNSPLHF. The CDR3 nucleotides read TGCAGTGCGAGTTGGGGACAGTTAAATTCACCCCTCCACTTT.

The chain combines TRBV3-2 with TRBJ2-1; TRBD1 is taken as the D call from the table, unchecked against the DNA. TRBV3-2 is marked as a pseudogene. The CDR3 loop spans 16 amino acids. The CDR3 nucleotides are TGTGCCAGCAGCCAAGGGACAGGGGTGTCCTACAATGAGCAGTTCTTC. Encoded protein: CASSQGTGVSYNEQFF.

This clonotype was observed at least ten times. The CDR3 protein is CASSLLQLGQGNTIYF. CDR3 nucleotide sequence: TGTGCCAGCAGCTTACTGCAGTTGGGGCAGGGGAACACCATATATTTT. J is TRBJ1-3 and V is TRBV7-9; a weak D match, TRBD1 (6 bases). Trimming left V 2 bases short and J 7 bases short, with 18 bases between. The CDR3 contains 16 residues. Germline loops: CDR1 SEHNR, CDR2 FQNEAQ (reference sequence).

This clonotype was seen ten or more times. The genes are TRBV7-3 and TRBJ2-6; D call uncertain. The CDR3 loop spans 15 amino acids. Germline CDR1 and CDR2: SGHTA and FQGTGA. The germline V and J ends were trimmed by 4 bases and 0 bases, with 7 bases remaining between them. This CDR3 reads CASSSYHSGANVLTF. DNA for the CDR3: TGTGCCAGCAGCTCCTACCACTCTGGGGCCAACGTCCTGACTTTC.

A few counts support this clonotype. The CDR3 sequence: CASSEGQGGYNEQFF. CDR3 DNA sequence: TGTGCCAGCAGCGAGGGACAGGGGGGATACAATGAGCAGTTCTTC. The gene calls are TRBV9 and TRBJ2-1, with 11 bases identical to TRBD1. The V segment lost 3 bases and the J segment 4 bases; nucleotides outside the gene matches: 3. Germline CDR1 and CDR2: SGDLS and YYNGEE. This CDR3 has 15 residues.

This clonotype came up many times. The chain combines TRBV7-8 with TRBJ1-4, with a weak D call TRBD1 (5 bases). CDR3 length: 14 residues. The V gene lost 5 bases and the J gene lost 8 bases, with 15 bases spanning the gap. Germline CDR1 is SGHVS and CDR2 is FQNEAQ. The DNA of the CDR3 is TGTGCCAGCAGCCCGGGCCCCGGGGGGGAAAAACTGTTTTTT. As protein: CASSPGPGGEKLFF.

This clonotype was recorded at least ten times. V usage is TRBV12-3 or TRBV12-4 and J usage is TRBJ1-1; D is possibly TRBD1 (5 bases). CDR3 length: 12 amino acids. Trimming removed 4 bases at V and 4 bases at J, with 7 bases between. The CDR3 is CASSSGSTEAFF. Here the CDR3 DNA reads TGTGCCAGCAGTTCAGGGAGCACTGAAGCTTTCTTT.

This clonotype showed up many times. CDR3 sequence: CASSKDRVINQPQHF. CDR3 sequence (DNA): TGTGCCAGCAGTAAAGACAGAGTAATTAATCAGCCCCAGCATTTT. V gene TRBV6-1 combines with J gene TRBJ1-5, with D perhaps TRBD1 (5 bases). CDR1 and CDR2 (germline): MNHNS, SASEGT. CDR3 length equals 15 residues. Between the trimmed V and J ends, which lost 5 bases and 4 bases, there was a span of 15 bases.

In this sample, this clonotype turned up many times. The chain combines TRBV2 with TRBJ1-4; D is unclear. Germline loops: CDR1 SNHLY, CDR2 FYNNEI. The CDR3 consists of 14 residues. V lost 5 bases, J lost 0 bases, and 7 bases lay in between. CDR3 residues: CASSPAATNEKLFF. CDR3 bases: TGTGCCAGCAGTCCCGCGGCAACTAATGAAAAACTGTTTTTT.

V gene TRBV5-1 combines with J gene TRBJ2-1; TRBD2 aligns across 7 bases. CDR3 length equals 14 residues. V shed 5 bases, J shed 5 bases, and the junction held 7 bases outside the gene matches. The germline gives CDR1 SGHRS, CDR2 YFSETQ. CDR3 protein: CASSRGDGNNEQFF. For the CDR3, the DNA is TGCGCCAGCAGTCGGGGGGACGGTAACAATGAGCAGTTCTTC.

This clonotype was detected many times. The chain is built from TRBV20-1 and TRBJ2-1; the match to TRBD1 covers 10 bases. Germline CDR1 DFQATT, CDR2 SNEGSKA (reference sequence). The J segment lost 8 bases and the V segment lost 6 bases, leaving 7 bases of the junction unmatched. The CDR3 totals 13 residues. CDR3 region: CSARDRGSDEQFF. CDR3 coding DNA: TGCAGTGCCCGGGACAGGGGTTCGGATGAGCAGTTCTTC.

Many counts were recorded for this clonotype. This rearrangement joins TRBV3-1 to TRBJ2-7; D remains unclear. Between the trimmed V and J ends, which lost 1 base and 4 bases, there was a span of 14 bases. This CDR3 contains 15 residues. Germline V CDR1 and CDR2: LGHDT, YNNKEL (reference sequence). The CDR3 protein is CASSQGKGYLYEQYF. CDR3 in DNA: TGTGCCAGCAGCCAAGGCAAAGGCTACTTATACGAGCAGTACTTC.

The CDR3 bases are TGCAGTGCTAGAAAAAACAGGGGTTCGGGGACCGGGGAGCTGTTTTTT. Amino acids: CSARKNRGSGTGELFF. The chain combines TRBV20-1 with TRBJ2-2; 7 bases are a match to TRBD1. The CDR3 is 16 residues long. J lost 5 bases, V lost 2 bases, and 11 bases had no gene match. Germline V lookup: CDR1 DFQATT, CDR2 SNEGSKA (reference sequence).

This chain's CDR3 is CASSRTGGVDTEAFF. CDR3 DNA: TGTGCCAGCAGTCGGACAGGGGGAGTTGACACTGAAGCTTTCTTT. This chain joins TRBV9 and TRBJ1-1, with TRBD1 matching 10 bases. In germline, CDR1 is SGDLS, CDR2 YYNGEE. V dropped 5 bases and J dropped 3; count of bases not matched to a gene: 7. This CDR3 has 15 residues.

This clonotype was recorded at least ten times. This rearrangement joins TRBV20-1 to TRBJ2-7; D is unresolved. With 3 bases removed from V and 3 bases from J, the gap between germline ends came to 12 bases. The CDR3 is 13 residues long. CDR1 DFQATT and CDR2 SNEGSKA come from the germline V gene (reference sequence). The DNA of the CDR3 is TGCAGTGCTAGTGAAGCCGTAGGCTACGAGCAGTACTTC. Protein: CSASEAVGYEQYF.

Turning to this clonotype: This clone may be a read error of a much larger clone one base away. This chain uses TRBV20-1 with TRBJ2-5, with 7 bases that match TRBD2. Germline trimming cut 6 bases from V and 5 bases from J; bases unmatched to any gene: 3. The length of the CDR3 is 11 residues. Germline V CDR1 and CDR2: DFQATT, SNEGSKA (reference sequence). CDR3 sequence: CSAGGGETQYF. CDR3 in DNA: TGCAGTGCGGGGGGGGGGGAGACCCAGTACTTC.

Note on this clonotype: The junction departs from the called germline gene at one end, perhaps through a read error. The V gene is TRBV11-2, the J gene TRBJ1-6; no reliable D call. The CDR3 is made up of 15 amino acids. Germline values: CDR1 SGHAT, CDR2 FQNNGV. CDR3 in DNA: TGTGCCAGCAGCCCCGACCGTATCGGTAATCCACCCCTCCACTTT. Its translation: CASSPDRIGNPPLHF.

In this sample, this clonotype turned up many times. The chain links TRBV5-1 to TRBJ2-1, with D possibly TRBD2 on 6 matching bases. Trimming cost V 0 bases and J 1 base, with 8 bases left between them. CDR3 length: 15 amino acids. Germline assignment: CDR1 SGHRS and CDR2 YFSETQ. For the CDR3, the DNA is TGCGCCAGCAGCTTGGCGGGGGATTCCTACAATGAGCAGTTCTTC. This translates into CASSLAGDSYNEQFF. The whole variable domain, filled in from reference TRBV5-1 and TRBJ2-1, reads KAGVTQTPRYLIKTRGQQVTLSCSPISGHRSVSWYQQTPGQGLQFLFEYFSETQRNKGNFPGRFSGRQFSNSRSEMNVSTLELGDSALYLCASSLAGDSYNEQFFGPGTRLTVL.

This clonotype was detected only a few times. The gene calls are TRBV20-1 and TRBJ1-4; a weak D match, TRBD1 (5 bases). CDR1 is DFQATT, CDR2 SNEGSKA, per germline (reference sequence). The V end was cut by 7 bases, the J end by 7 bases, with 16 bases between. The CDR3 is 13 residues long. The CDR3 DNA reads TGCAGTGGGGGCGCTGAGGTCGGTGAAAAACTGTTTTTT. Protein: CSGGAEVGEKLFF.

This clonotype was recorded many times. The chain links TRBV29-1 to TRBJ2-5; tentatively, D is TRBD1 (6 bases). CDR1 and CDR2 from the germline V gene are SQVTM and ANQGSEA. The germline V and J ends were trimmed by 2 bases and 7 bases, with 11 bases remaining between them. CDR3 length: 12 residues. In DNA form, the CDR3 reads TGCAGCGTTGAAAGCCAGGGGAGGACCCAGTACTTC. Protein: CSVESQGRTQYF.

This clonotype was recorded at least ten times. This chain links TRBV6-1 with TRBJ2-1; 7 bases align to TRBD2. J lost 4 bases, V lost 0 bases, and 3 bases had no gene match. Germline V gives CDR1 MNHNS, CDR2 SASEGT. The length of the CDR3 is 15 residues. CDR3 DNA: TGTGCCAGCAGTGAAGCAGCGGGGAATTACAATGAGCAGTTCTTC. Its protein is CASSEAAGNYNEQFF.

This clonotype was detected many times. The rearrangement links TRBV5-6 to TRBJ2-4; D is uncertain. The CDR3 contains 16 residues. Germline assignment: CDR1 SGHDT and CDR2 YYEEEE. V shed 2 bases and J shed 0 bases, with 12 bases lying between them. CDR3 region: CASSFFRTVAKNIQYF. The DNA of the CDR3 is TGTGCCAGCAGCTTCTTCCGAACAGTAGCCAAAAACATTCAGTACTTC.

This clonotype showed up many times. This chain uses TRBV2 with TRBJ2-1; D gene unclear. Trimming took off 8 bases at V and 6 bases at J, with 8 bases between the two ends. Germline lookup yields CDR1 SNHLY and CDR2 FYNNEI. This CDR3 is 11 amino acids long. The CDR3 here is CASPRANEQFF. CDR3 nucleotides: TGTGCCAGCCCCCGGGCCAATGAGCAGTTCTTC. Together with reference TRBV2 and TRBJ2-1, the CDR3 gives the full variable domain: EPEVTQTPSHQVTQMGQEVILRCVPISNHLYFYWYRQILGQKVEFLVSFYNNEISEKSEIFDDQFSVERPDGSNFTLKIRSTKLEDSAMYFCASPRANEQFFGPGTRLTVL.

This clonotype appeared many times. The gene calls are TRBV3-1 and TRBJ1-6, with no clear D. This CDR3 comprises 15 residues. From germline, CDR1 is LGHDT and CDR2 YNNKEL (reference sequence). The V and J ends lost 1 base and 6 bases respectively, with 10 bases between them. Here the CDR3 reads CASSQGGIPNSPLHF. The CDR3 nucleotides are TGTGCCAGCAGCCAAGGAGGGATCCCTAATTCACCCCTCCACTTT.

This clonotype has a count of ten or more. The V and J genes are TRBV2 and TRBJ2-2; perhaps TRBD1 as D (7 bases). V lost 3 bases and J lost 9, with 11 bases in between. Germline V gene lookup returns CDR1 SNHLY and CDR2 FYNNEI. This CDR3 spans 13 amino acids. In DNA form, the CDR3 reads TGTGCCAGCAGTGACCAGGGGGGAAGGGAGCTGTTTTTT. Translating it yields CASSDQGGRELFF.